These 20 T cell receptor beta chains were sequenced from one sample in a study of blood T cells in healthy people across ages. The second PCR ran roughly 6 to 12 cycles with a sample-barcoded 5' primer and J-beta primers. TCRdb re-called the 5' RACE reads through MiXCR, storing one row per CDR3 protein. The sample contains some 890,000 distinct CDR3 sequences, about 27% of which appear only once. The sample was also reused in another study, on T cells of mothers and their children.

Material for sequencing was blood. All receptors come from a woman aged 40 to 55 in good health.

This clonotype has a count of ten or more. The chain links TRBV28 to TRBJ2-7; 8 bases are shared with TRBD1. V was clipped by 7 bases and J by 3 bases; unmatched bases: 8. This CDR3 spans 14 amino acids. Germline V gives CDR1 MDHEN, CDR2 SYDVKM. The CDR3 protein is CASTPGQALYEQYF. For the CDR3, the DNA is TGTGCCAGCACCCCGGGACAGGCCCTCTACGAGCAGTACTTC.

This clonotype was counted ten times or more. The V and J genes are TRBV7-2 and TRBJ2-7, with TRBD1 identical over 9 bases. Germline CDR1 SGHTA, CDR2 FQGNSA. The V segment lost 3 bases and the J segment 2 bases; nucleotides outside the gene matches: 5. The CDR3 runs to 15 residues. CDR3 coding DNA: TGTGCCAGCAGCTTGGACAGGGGTGGCCCCTACGAGCAGTACTTC. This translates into CASSLDRGGPYEQYF. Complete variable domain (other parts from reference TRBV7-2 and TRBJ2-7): GAGVSQSPSNKVTEKGKDVELRCDPISGHTALYWYRQSLGQGLEFLIYFQGNSAPDKSGLPSDRFSAERTGGSVSTLTIQRTQQEDSAVYLCASSLDRGGPYEQYFGPGTRLTVT.

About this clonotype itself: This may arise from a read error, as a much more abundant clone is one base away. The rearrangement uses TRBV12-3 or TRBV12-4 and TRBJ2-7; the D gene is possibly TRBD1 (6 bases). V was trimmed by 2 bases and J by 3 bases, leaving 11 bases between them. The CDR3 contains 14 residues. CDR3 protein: CASSLLGALYEQYF. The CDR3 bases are TGTGCCAGCAGTTTACTGGGGGCCCTCTACGAGCAGTACTTC.

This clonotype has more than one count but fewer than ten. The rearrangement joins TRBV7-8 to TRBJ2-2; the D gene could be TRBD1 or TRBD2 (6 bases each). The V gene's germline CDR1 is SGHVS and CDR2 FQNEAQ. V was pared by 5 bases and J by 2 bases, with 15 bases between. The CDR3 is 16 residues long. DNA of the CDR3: TGTGCCAGCAGCATCCCTTCCGGGGGCAACACCGGGGAGCTGTTTTTT. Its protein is CASSIPSGGNTGELFF. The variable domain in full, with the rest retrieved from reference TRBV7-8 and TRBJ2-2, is GAGVSQSPRYKVAKRGQDVALRCDPISGHVSLFWYQQALGQGPEFLTYFQNEAQLDKSGLPSDRFFAERPEGSVSTLKIQRTQQEDSAVYLCASSIPSGGNTGELFFGEGSRLTVL.

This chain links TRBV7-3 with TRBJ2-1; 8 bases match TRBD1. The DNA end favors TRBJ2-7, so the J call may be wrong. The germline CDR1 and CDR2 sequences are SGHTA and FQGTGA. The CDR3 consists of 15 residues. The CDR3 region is CASSLPGQAYNEQYF. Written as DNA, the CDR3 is TGTGCCAGCAGTCTCCCGGGACAGGCCTACAATGAGCAGTACTTC.

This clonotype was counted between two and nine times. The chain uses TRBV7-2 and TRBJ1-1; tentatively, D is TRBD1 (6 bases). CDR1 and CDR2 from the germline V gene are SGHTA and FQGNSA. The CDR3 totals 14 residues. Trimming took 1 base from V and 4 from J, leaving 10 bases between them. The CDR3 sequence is CASSLDVRGTEAFF. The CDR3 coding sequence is TGTGCCAGCAGCTTAGATGTCAGGGGCACTGAAGCTTTCTTT.

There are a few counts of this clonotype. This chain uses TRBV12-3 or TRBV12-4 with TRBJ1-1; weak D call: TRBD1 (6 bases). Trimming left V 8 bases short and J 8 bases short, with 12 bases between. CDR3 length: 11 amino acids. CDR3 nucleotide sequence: TGTGCCAGCGCCTTGGGGACAGAAGCTTTCTTT. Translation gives CASALGTEAFF.

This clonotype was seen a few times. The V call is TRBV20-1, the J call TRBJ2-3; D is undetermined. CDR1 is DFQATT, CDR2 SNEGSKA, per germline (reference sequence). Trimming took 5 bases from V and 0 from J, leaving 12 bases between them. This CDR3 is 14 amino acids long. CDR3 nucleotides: TGCAGTGCTTGTGGGCTCGGAAGCACAGATACGCAGTATTTT. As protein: CSACGLGSTDTQYF.

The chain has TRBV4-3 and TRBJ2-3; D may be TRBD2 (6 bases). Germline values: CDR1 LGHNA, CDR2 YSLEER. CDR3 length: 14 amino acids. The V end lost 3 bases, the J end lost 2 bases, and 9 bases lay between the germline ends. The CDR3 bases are TGCGCCAGCAGCCAGGGACTCCTCACAGATACGCAGTATTTT. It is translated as CASSQGLLTDTQYF.

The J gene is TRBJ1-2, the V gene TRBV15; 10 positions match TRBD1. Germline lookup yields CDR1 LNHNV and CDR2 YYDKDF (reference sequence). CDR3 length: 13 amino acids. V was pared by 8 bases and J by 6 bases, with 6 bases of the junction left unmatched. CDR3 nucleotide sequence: TGTGCCACCCGAGAGACAGGGGGCGATGGCTACACCTTC. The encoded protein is CATRETGGDGYTF.

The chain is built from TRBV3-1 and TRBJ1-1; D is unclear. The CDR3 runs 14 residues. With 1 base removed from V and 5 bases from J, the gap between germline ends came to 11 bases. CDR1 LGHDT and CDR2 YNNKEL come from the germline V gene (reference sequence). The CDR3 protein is CASSQVGRGTEAFF. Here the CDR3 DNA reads TGTGCCAGCAGCCAAGTAGGGCGCGGTACTGAAGCTTTCTTT.

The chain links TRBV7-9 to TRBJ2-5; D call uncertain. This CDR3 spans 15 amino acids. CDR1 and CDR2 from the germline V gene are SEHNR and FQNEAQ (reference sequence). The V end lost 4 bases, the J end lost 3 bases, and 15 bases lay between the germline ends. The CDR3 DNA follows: TGTGCCAGCAGCTCGAACCTTGGTGTAGAAGAGACCCAGTACTTC. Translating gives CASSSNLGVEETQYF.

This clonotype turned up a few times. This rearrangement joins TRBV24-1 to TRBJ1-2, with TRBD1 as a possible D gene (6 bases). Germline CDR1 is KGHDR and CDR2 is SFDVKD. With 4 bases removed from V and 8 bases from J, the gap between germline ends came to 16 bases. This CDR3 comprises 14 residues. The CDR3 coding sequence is TGTGCCACCAGTGACGCTCGGACAGTTGGAGGCTACACCTTC. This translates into CATSDARTVGGYTF.

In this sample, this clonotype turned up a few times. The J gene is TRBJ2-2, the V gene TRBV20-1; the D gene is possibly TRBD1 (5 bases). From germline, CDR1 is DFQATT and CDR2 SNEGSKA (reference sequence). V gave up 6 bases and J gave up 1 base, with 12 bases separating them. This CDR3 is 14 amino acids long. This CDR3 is CSAMSQGNTGELFF. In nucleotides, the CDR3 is TGCAGTGCCATGAGCCAGGGGAACACCGGGGAGCTGTTTTTT.

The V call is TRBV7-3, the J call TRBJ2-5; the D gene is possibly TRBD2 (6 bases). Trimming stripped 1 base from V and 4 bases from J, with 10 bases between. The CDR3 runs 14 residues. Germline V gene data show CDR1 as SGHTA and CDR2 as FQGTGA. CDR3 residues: CASSLSAGTETQYF. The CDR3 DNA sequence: TGTGCCAGCAGCTTAAGTGCGGGGACAGAGACCCAGTACTTC. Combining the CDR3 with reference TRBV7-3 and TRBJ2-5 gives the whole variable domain GAGVSQTPSNKVTEKGKYVELRCDPISGHTALYWYRQSLGQGPEFLIYFQGTGAADDSGLPNDRFFAVRPEGSVSTLKIQRTERGDSAVYLCASSLSAGTETQYFGPGTRLLVL.

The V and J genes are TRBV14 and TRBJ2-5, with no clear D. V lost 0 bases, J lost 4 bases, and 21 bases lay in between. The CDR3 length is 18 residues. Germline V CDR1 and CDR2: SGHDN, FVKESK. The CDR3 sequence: CASSQDVLDWYGVETQYF. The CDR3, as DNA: TGTGCCAGCAGCCAAGATGTGCTAGATTGGTATGGGGTAGAGACCCAGTACTTC.

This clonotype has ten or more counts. CDR3 in amino acids: CASSLREDYEQYF. The CDR3 DNA reads as TGTGCCAGCAGCCTCAGGGAGGACTACGAGCAGTACTTC. This sequence joins TRBV6-2 or TRBV6-3 and TRBJ2-7; D may be TRBD2 (6 bases). Germline V gives CDR1 MNHEY, CDR2 SVGEGT. V lost 6 bases to trimming and J lost 3 bases, with 12 bases between them. The CDR3 extends over 13 amino acids.

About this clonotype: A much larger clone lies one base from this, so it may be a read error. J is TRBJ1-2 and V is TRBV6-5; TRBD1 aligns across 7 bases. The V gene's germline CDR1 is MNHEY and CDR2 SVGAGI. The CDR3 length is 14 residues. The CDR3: CTSRTMGQLYGYTF. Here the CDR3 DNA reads TGTACCAGCAGAACTATGGGACAGCTCTATGGCTACACCTTC.

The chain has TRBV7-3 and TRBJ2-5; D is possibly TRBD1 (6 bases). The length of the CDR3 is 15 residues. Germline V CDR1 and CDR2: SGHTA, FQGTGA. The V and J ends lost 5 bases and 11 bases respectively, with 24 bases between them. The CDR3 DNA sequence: TGTGCCAGCAGCCCCCCGGCGGACAGATACAATGAGCAGTACTTC. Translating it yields CASSPPADRYNEQYF.

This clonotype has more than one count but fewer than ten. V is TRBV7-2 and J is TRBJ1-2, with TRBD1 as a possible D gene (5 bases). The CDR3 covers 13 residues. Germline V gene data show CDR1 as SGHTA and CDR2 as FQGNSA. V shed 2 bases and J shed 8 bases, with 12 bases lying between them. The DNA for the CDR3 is TGTGCCAGCAGCTTATTCAGGGCCGAGGGCTACACCTTC. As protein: CASSLFRAEGYTF.